This T cell receptor beta chain came from a study of blood T cell repertoires in COVID-19. Assay: immunoSEQ multiplex PCR; the TCRdb copy retains only in-frame clones and omits some. The repertoire holds roughly 250,000 clones, with 84% as singletons. This CDR3 contains 14 residues. CDR1 and CDR2 (germline): SGHVS, FQNEAQ. V shed 3 bases and J shed 0 bases, with 8 bases lying between them. This receptor was identified in a man aged 50-60 years with acute or convalescent COVID-19. Sequencing was performed on peripheral blood. V and J are TRBV7-8 and TRBJ1-1; no clear D. This chain's CDR3 is CASSFIGMNTEAFF. The DNA for the CDR3 is TGTGCCAGCAGCTTTATCGGGATGAACACTGAAGCTTTCTTT.